In its sample, the clone carrying this T cell receptor (beta chain) was seen many times. There were TCR beta CDR3 regions amplified from RNA transcripts. HTBI primers were employed in a first-round RT-PCR of the TCR CDR3. In TCRdb, the multiplex PCR reads were re-called with MiXCR into one record per CDR3 protein. The table shows 660,000 or so distinct CDR3 sequences, with around 21% occurring only once. This sample is drawn from a study of T cells in Graves' hyperthyroidism and ophthalmopathy. Criteria for exclusion of patients were uncontrolled infection, other autoimmune disease, pregnancy or lactation. Sequenced: blood. The clonotype comes from a man younger than 40 with Graves' ophthalmopathy.

CDR3 loop: CASSITDDGYEQYF. Here the CDR3 DNA reads TGTGCCAGCAGTATTACGGACGACGGATACGAGCAGTACTTC. This chain uses TRBV28 with TRBJ2-7; the D is unclear. The CDR3 covers 14 residues. Per the germline V gene, CDR1 is MDHEN and CDR2 is SYDVKM. V gave up 5 bases and J gave up 4 bases, with 15 bases separating them.